These 29 T cell receptor beta chains were all obtained from the same sample, sequenced in a study of T cell responses to AZD1222 COVID-19 vaccine. Assay used: immunoSEQ multiplex PCR; TCRdb lists only in-frame clones, some missing. The data hold tens of thousands of clones, with around 89% observed a single time. Sequenced material: peripheral blood, taken 28 days after the second AZD1222 dose. The source of these receptors is an adult who received the AZD1222 COVID-19 vaccine.

The chain is built from TRBV5-6 and TRBJ1-1; perhaps TRBD1 as D (6 bases). Trimming took off 4 bases at V and 2 bases at J, with 12 bases between the two ends. The length of the CDR3 is 14 residues. Germline CDR1 SGHDT, CDR2 YYEEEE. CDR3 DNA sequence: TGTGCCAGCAGCCCCGGGACATTTAACACTGAAGCTTTCTTT. It encodes CASSPGTFNTEAFF.

The V gene is TRBV6-5, the J gene TRBJ1-6, with 10 nucleotides matching TRBD1. In germline, CDR1 is MNHEY, CDR2 SVGAGI. The CDR3 has 14 residues. Germline trimming cut 7 bases from V and 8 bases from J; bases unmatched to any gene: 5. For the CDR3, the DNA is TGTGCCAGCAAACTTGGACAGGGGGATTCACCCCTCCACTTT. Protein product: CASKLGQGDSPLHF.

This CDR3 reads CASSGAGVGNQPQHF. In DNA, the CDR3 is TGTGCCAGCTCGGGGGCAGGGGTCGGCAATCAGCCCCAGCATTTT. V and J are TRBV2 and TRBJ1-5; D is possibly TRBD1 (6 bases). CDR1 SNHLY and CDR2 FYNNEI come from the germline V gene. Trimming took 8 bases from V and 2 from J, leaving 16 bases between them. The CDR3 extends over 15 amino acids.

V usage is TRBV3-1 (or the pseudogene TRBV3-2) and J usage is TRBJ1-2; D is unclear. V was cut by 1 base and J by 8 bases, with 14 bases left in between. The CDR3 is made up of 14 amino acids. In germline, CDR1 is LGHDT, CDR2 YNNKEL (reference sequence). In DNA, the CDR3 is TGTGCCAGCAGCCAAGGGAAAGATCGGGGAGGCTACACCTTC. Translated, it gives CASSQGKDRGGYTF.

The V and J genes are TRBV15 and TRBJ1-1, with D tentatively TRBD1 (5 bases). The CDR3 spans 15 residues. The V end lost 0 bases, the J end lost 5 bases, and 13 bases lay between the germline ends. Germline V gene data show CDR1 as LNHNV and CDR2 as YYDKDF (reference sequence). CDR3 protein: CATSRDIAEGTEAFF. DNA for the CDR3: TGTGCCACCAGCAGAGATATTGCGGAGGGGACTGAAGCTTTCTTT.

The chain is built from TRBV28 and TRBJ2-3, with 8 bases lining up with TRBD2. The germline V gene has CDR1 MDHEN and CDR2 SYDVKM. The V and J ends lost 3 bases and 10 bases, in that order; junction bases with no gene match: 6. The CDR3 has 13 amino acids. In nucleotides, the CDR3 is TGTGCCAGCAGTTTGCCGGGGGGGTTCCCGCAGTATTTT. Amino acids: CASSLPGGFPQYF.

V is TRBV9 and J is TRBJ2-6; D is unclear. Germline V lookup: CDR1 SGDLS, CDR2 YYNGEE. Trimming removed 0 bases at V and 0 bases at J, with 7 bases between. The CDR3 length is 16 residues. The CDR3 bases are TGTGCCAGCAGCGTAGACTTTAACTCTGGGGCCAACGTCCTGACTTTC. Its translation is CASSVDFNSGANVLTF.

The V gene is TRBV4-2, the J gene TRBJ2-5; D is unclear. In germline, CDR1 is LGHNA, CDR2 YNFKEQ. V was trimmed by 0 bases and J by 5 bases, leaving 13 bases between them. The CDR3 has 15 amino acids. In DNA, the CDR3 is TGTGCCAGCAGCCAAGATCAGGCTAGGTACGAGACCCAGTACTTC. It yields the protein CASSQDQARYETQYF.

In its sample, this clone was seen a few times. The chain employs TRBV30 and TRBJ2-7; possible D gene TRBD2, 6 bases. Trimming removed 3 bases at V and 10 bases at J, with 13 bases between. The germline V gene has CDR1 GTSNPN and CDR2 SVGIG (reference sequence). CDR3 length equals 11 residues. In DNA, the CDR3 is TGTGCCTGGAGGGCCGGGACTCGTCAGTACTTC. It encodes CAWRAGTRQYF.

The V and J genes are TRBV6-4 and TRBJ1-1, with D hard to call. V was clipped by 10 bases and J by 1 base, with 13 bases between them. The CDR3 contains 13 residues. Germline V gives CDR1 MRHNA, CDR2 SNTAGT. DNA of the CDR3: TGTGCCATCGGGTCTTCCTGGAACACTGAAGCTTTCTTT. It encodes CAIGSSWNTEAFF.

A word on this clone: A junction boundary mismatches the germline segment, possibly from a read error. V gene TRBV7-7 combines with J gene TRBJ1-2, with 9 bases lining up with TRBD1. Germline CDR1 and CDR2: SSHAT and FNYEAQ (reference sequence). This CDR3 has 18 residues. In DNA form, the CDR3 reads TGTGCTAGCAGCTTAGCGGGGCAGGACAGGGGATTTCTCTATGGCTACACCTTC. Translation: CASSLAGQDRGFLYGYTF.

This clone was counted between two and nine times. The chain employs TRBV29-1 and TRBJ2-2; perhaps TRBD2 as D (6 bases). The ends were cut back, 6 bases at V and 4 bases at J, with 9 bases in the middle. This CDR3 is built from 12 residues. Germline V gives CDR1 SQVTM, CDR2 ANQGSEA. The CDR3 spells CSVGLFTGELFF. The CDR3, as DNA: TGCAGCGTGGGACTTTTCACCGGGGAGCTGTTTTTT.

This sequence joins TRBV7-3 and TRBJ1-5, with D unclear. CDR3 length equals 15 residues. V was shortened by 5 bases and J by 6 bases, with 17 bases between the two germline ends. The germline CDR1 and CDR2 sequences are SGHTA and FQGTGA. The CDR3 nucleotides read TGTGCCAGCAGCCTCCCACCGGACTCAGGTCAGCCCCAGCATTTT. It encodes CASSLPPDSGQPQHF.

The chain employs TRBV10-1 and TRBJ2-1; 7 positions agree with TRBD1. Germline assignment: CDR1 WNHNN and CDR2 SYGVQD (reference sequence). The length of the CDR3 is 13 residues. Unmatched junction bases numbered 8, after V lost 7 bases and J lost 8 bases. CDR3 coding DNA: TGCGCCAGCACCAAGACAGGGATGGATGAGCAGTTCTTC. This gives the protein CASTKTGMDEQFF.

The chain has TRBV27 and TRBJ1-5, with D unresolved. The CDR3 length is 17 residues. Trimming took 3 bases from V and 0 from J, leaving 15 bases between them. Germline-derived CDR1 and CDR2 are MNHEY and SMNVEV (reference sequence). DNA of the CDR3: TGTGCCAGCAGTTTGGCGAATAGAAAATATAGCAATCAGCCCCAGCATTTT. As protein: CASSLANRKYSNQPQHF.

The V call is TRBV29-1, the J call TRBJ2-1; the match to TRBD2 covers 13 bases. This CDR3 has 14 amino acids. V was pared by 6 bases and J by 10 bases, with 9 bases of the junction left unmatched. The germline CDR1 and CDR2 sequences are SQVTM and ANQGSEA. The CDR3 nucleotides are TGCAGCGTCGCTACTAGCGGGAGGGCGGGCGAGCAGTTCTTC. Its translation: CSVATSGRAGEQFF.

The V gene is TRBV5-1, the J gene TRBJ2-2; no clear D gene. Germline CDR1 SGHRS, CDR2 YFSETQ. Trimming took off 0 bases at V and 5 bases at J, with 8 bases between the two ends. This CDR3 region has 14 residues. The DNA of the CDR3 is TGCGCCAGCAGCTTGGACAGTAGGACCGGGGAGCTGTTTTTT. Translation: CASSLDSRTGELFF.

This sequence joins TRBV3-1 (or the pseudogene TRBV3-2) and TRBJ1-3, with D uncertain. Trimming stripped 0 bases from V and 0 bases from J, with 12 bases between. The CDR3 runs 17 residues. Germline V gives CDR1 LGHDT, CDR2 YNNKEL (reference sequence). The CDR3 here is CASSQDGRAVSGNTIYF. DNA for the CDR3: TGTGCCAGCAGCCAAGATGGAAGGGCCGTCTCTGGAAACACCATATATTTT.

This rearrangement joins TRBV6-1 to TRBJ2-6; TRBD1 matches at 8 bases. CDR1 and CDR2 from the germline V gene are MNHNS and SASEGT. After removal of 4 bases from V and 0 bases from J, the junction contained 11 bases not matched to a gene. CDR3 length: 19 residues. The DNA of the CDR3 is TGTGCCAGCAGTGCTGGAGGCGGACAGGGCCTCTCTGGGGCCAACGTCCTGACTTTC. Residues: CASSAGGGQGLSGANVLTF.

This rearrangement joins TRBV7-2 to TRBJ1-4, with a weak D call TRBD1 (5 bases). Germline V gene sequence: CDR1 SGHTA, CDR2 FQGNSA. Trimming stripped 3 bases from V and 5 bases from J, with 13 bases between. This CDR3 spans 15 amino acids. The CDR3 DNA follows: TGTGCCAGCAGCTTGAGGGGATGGGGAAATGAAAAACTGTTTTTT. Translation gives CASSLRGWGNEKLFF. Filled out from reference TRBV7-2 and TRBJ1-4, the complete variable domain reads GAGVSQSPSNKVTEKGKDVELRCDPISGHTALYWYRQSLGQGLEFLIYFQGNSAPDKSGLPSDRFSAERTGGSVSTLTIQRTQQEDSAVYLCASSLRGWGNEKLFFGSGTQLSVL.

This clone has only one observation. The rearrangement uses TRBV29-1 and TRBJ2-5; D is uncertain. Looked up from germline, CDR1 is SQVTM and CDR2 is ANQGSEA. The CDR3 has 13 residues. Trimming left V 6 bases short and J 2 bases short, with 13 bases between. The CDR3 nucleotides are TGCAGCGTGTCTTTCGGATTACAAGAGACCCAGTACTTC. It specifies CSVSFGLQETQYF.

The chain couples TRBV3-1 (or the pseudogene TRBV3-2) to TRBJ2-3; D gene ambiguous. V dropped 1 base and J dropped 4 bases, with 12 bases sitting between them. Germline values: CDR1 LGHDT, CDR2 YNNKEL (reference sequence). The CDR3 is 15 amino acids. The DNA for the CDR3 is TGTGCCAGCAGCCAAGGAGGCCCCTACGCAGATACGCAGTATTTT. This encodes CASSQGGPYADTQYF.

V is TRBV7-2 and J is TRBJ2-5; D ambiguous. Germline CDR1 and CDR2: SGHTA and FQGNSA. V was cut by 1 base and J by 2 bases, with 5 bases left in between. The CDR3 is 13 residues long. The CDR3 spells CASSLVAQETQYF. The CDR3 DNA reads TGTGCCAGCAGCTTAGTAGCTCAAGAGACCCAGTACTTC.

J is TRBJ2-5 and V is TRBV10-1; TRBD1 matches at 8 bases. The CDR3 has 13 amino acids. J gave up 7 bases and V 2 bases, and 3 bases lay outside the gene matches. Germline V lookup: CDR1 WNHNN, CDR2 SYGVQD (reference sequence). The chain's CDR3 is CASSEDRGTTQYF. As DNA, the CDR3 is TGCGCCAGCAGTGAGGACAGGGGAACGACCCAGTACTTC.

The J gene is TRBJ2-3, the V gene TRBV5-1, with a tentative D call TRBD2 (6 bases). Trimming cost V 4 bases and J 4 bases, with 19 bases left between them. CDR3 size: 16 residues. CDR1 is SGHRS, CDR2 YFSETQ, per germline. CDR3 bases: TGCGCCAGCAGCCCGGGGGTAGCAGGGATTGCAGATACGCAGTATTTT. Amino acid sequence: CASSPGVAGIADTQYF.

The rearrangement uses TRBV19 and TRBJ1-2; D possibly corresponds to TRBD1 (5 bases). The CDR3 is 17 amino acids. Per germline, CDR1 LNHDA and CDR2 SQIVND (reference sequence). V shed 4 bases and J shed 4 bases, with 22 bases lying between them. The CDR3 nucleotides read TGTGCCAGTAGTACCCGTAAAGCGGGACCGGCGGGCTATGGCTACACCTTC. Its protein product is CASSTRKAGPAGYGYTF.

CDR3 coding DNA: TGTGCCAGTACTAGAGGGTTTGAAGCTTTCTTT. This gives the protein CASTRGFEAFF. V gene TRBV19 combines with J gene TRBJ1-1; D uncertain. The CDR3 runs 11 residues. Trimming stripped 7 bases from V and 7 bases from J, with 10 bases between. Germline CDR1 and CDR2: LNHDA and SQIVND (reference sequence).

The CDR3 sequence is CASIPRGKTYNEQFF. CDR3 nucleotide sequence: TGTGCCAGTATCCCCCGGGGGAAAACTTACAATGAGCAGTTCTTC. The chain carries TRBV19 and TRBJ2-1; possible D gene TRBD2, 6 bases. Trimming left V 7 bases short and J 4 bases short, with 17 bases between. The CDR3 runs to 15 residues. CDR1 is LNHDA, CDR2 SQIVND, per germline (reference sequence).

This chain links TRBV19 with TRBJ1-2; 9 positions match TRBD1. CDR3 length equals 14 residues. J was trimmed by 4 bases and V by 4 bases; bases with no gene match: 4. CDR1 and CDR2 from the germline V gene are LNHDA and SQIVND (reference sequence). The CDR3 region has the DNA TGTGCCAGTAGTAACCCGGGACAGGGCTATGGCTACACCTTC. This codes for CASSNPGQGYGYTF.